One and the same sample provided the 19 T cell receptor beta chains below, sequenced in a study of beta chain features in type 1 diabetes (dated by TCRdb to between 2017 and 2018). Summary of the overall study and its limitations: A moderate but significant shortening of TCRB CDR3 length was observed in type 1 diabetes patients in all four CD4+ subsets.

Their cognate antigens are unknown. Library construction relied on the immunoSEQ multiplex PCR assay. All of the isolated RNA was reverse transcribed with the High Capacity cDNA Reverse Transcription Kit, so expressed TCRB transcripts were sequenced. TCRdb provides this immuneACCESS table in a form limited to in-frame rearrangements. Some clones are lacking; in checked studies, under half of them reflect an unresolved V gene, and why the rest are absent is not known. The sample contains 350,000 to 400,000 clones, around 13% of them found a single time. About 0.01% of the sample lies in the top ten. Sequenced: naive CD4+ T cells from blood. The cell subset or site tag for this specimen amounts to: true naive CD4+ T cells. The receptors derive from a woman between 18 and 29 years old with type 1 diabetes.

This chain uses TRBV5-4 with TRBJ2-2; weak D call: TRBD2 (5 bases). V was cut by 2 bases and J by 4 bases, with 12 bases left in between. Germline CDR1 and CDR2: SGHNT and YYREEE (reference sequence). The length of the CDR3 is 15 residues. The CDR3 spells CASSFDGIGTGELFF. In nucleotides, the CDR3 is TGTGCCAGCAGCTTTGACGGGATTGGCACCGGGGAGCTGTTTTTT.

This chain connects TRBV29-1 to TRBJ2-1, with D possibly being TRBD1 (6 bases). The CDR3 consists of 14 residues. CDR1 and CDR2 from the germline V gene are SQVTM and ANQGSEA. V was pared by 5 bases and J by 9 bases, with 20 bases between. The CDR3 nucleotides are TGCAGCGTTTCCCGGGACACCCTTGGTGGTGAGCAGTTCTTC. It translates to CSVSRDTLGGEQFF.

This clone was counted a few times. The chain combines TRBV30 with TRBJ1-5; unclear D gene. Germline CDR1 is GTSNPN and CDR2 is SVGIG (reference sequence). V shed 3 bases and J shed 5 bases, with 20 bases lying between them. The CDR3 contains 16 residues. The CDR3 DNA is TGTGCCTGGAGCGGTCCTGACTCTCAGCGGGATCAGCCCCAGCATTTT. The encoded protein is CAWSGPDSQRDQPQHF.

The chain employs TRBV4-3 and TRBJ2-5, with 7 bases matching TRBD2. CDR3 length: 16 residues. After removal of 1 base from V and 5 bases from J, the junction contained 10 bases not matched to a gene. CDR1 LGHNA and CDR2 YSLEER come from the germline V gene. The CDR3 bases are TGCGCCAGCAGCCAAGGTTGGGGGGGTGCACCGGAGACCCAGTACTTC. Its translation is CASSQGWGGAPETQYF.

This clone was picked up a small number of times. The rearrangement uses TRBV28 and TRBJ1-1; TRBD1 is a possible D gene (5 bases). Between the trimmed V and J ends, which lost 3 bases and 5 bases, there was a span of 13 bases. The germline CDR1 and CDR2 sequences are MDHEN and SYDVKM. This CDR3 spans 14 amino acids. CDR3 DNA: TGTGCCAGCAGTTTTCTCGGGGGGAGGACTGAAGCTTTCTTT. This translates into CASSFLGGRTEAFF.

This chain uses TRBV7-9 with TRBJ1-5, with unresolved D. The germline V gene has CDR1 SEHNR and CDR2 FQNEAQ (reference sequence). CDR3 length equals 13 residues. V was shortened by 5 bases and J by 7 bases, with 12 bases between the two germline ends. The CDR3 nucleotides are TGTGCCAGCAGCCCCTTGGTGGGCCAGCCCCAGCATTTT. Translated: CASSPLVGQPQHF.

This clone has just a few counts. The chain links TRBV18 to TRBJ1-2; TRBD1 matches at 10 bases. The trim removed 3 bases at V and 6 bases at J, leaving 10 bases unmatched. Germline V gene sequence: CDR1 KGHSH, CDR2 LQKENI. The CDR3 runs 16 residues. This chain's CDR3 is CASSPRGLGQGDGYTF. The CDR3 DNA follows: TGTGCCAGCTCACCCCGAGGTCTCGGACAGGGGGATGGCTACACCTTC.

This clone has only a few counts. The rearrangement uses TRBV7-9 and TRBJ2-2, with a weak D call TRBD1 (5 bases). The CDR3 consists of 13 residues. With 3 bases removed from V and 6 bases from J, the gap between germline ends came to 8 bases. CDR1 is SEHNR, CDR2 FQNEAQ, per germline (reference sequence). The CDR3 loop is CASSFRAAGELFF. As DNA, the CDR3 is TGTGCCAGCAGCTTCAGGGCCGCCGGGGAGCTGTTTTTT.

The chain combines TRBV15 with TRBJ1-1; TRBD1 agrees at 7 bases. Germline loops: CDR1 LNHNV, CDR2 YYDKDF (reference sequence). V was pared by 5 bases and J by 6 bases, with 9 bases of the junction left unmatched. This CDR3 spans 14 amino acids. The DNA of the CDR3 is TGTGCCACCAGCGTAGACAGGGTTCTGCCTGAAGCTTTCTTT. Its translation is CATSVDRVLPEAFF.

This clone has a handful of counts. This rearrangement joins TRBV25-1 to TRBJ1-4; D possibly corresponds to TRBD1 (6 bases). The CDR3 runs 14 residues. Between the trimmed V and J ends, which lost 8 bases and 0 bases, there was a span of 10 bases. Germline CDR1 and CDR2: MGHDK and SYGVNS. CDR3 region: CASGHRATNEKLFF. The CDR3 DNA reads TGTGCCAGCGGACACAGGGCAACTAATGAAAAACTGTTTTTT.

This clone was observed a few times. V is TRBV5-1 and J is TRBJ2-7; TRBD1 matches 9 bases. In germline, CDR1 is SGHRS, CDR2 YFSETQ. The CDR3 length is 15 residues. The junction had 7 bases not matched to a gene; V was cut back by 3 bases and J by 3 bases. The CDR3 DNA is TGCGCCAGCAGCTCCCGGGACAGGGAGGGCTACGAGCAGTACTTC. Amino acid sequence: CASSSRDREGYEQYF. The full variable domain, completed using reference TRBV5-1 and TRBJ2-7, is KAGVTQTPRYLIKTRGQQVTLSCSPISGHRSVSWYQQTPGQGLQFLFEYFSETQRNKGNFPGRFSGRQFSNSRSEMNVSTLELGDSALYLCASSSRDREGYEQYFGPGTRLTVT.

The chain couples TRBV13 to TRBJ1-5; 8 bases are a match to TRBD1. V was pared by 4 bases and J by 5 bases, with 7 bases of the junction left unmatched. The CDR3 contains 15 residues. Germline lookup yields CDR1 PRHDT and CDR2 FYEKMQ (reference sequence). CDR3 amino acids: CASSSSGTGYQPQHF. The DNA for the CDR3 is TGTGCCAGCAGCTCCTCCGGGACAGGTTATCAGCCCCAGCATTTT. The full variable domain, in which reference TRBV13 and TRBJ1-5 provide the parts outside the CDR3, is AAGVIQSPRHLIKEKRETATLKCYPIPRHDTVYWYQQGPGQDPQFLISFYEKMQSDKGSIPDRFSAQQFSDYHSELNMSSLELGDSALYFCASSSSGTGYQPQHFGDGTRLSIL.

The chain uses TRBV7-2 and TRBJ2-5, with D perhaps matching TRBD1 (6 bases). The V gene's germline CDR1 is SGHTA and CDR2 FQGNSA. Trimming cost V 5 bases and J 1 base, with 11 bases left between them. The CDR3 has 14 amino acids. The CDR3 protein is CASSKQGAQETQYF. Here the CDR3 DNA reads TGTGCCAGCAGCAAACAGGGCGCCCAAGAGACCCAGTACTTC. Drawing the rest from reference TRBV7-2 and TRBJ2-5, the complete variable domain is GAGVSQSPSNKVTEKGKDVELRCDPISGHTALYWYRQSLGQGLEFLIYFQGNSAPDKSGLPSDRFSAERTGGSVSTLTIQRTQQEDSAVYLCASSKQGAQETQYFGPGTRLLVL.

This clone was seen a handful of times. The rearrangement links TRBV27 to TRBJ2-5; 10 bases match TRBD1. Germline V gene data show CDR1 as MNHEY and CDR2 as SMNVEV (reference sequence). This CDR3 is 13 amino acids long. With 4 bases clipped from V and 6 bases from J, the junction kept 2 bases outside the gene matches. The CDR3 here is CASSWGQGKTQYF. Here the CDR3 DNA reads TGTGCCAGCAGTTGGGGACAGGGGAAGACCCAGTACTTC.

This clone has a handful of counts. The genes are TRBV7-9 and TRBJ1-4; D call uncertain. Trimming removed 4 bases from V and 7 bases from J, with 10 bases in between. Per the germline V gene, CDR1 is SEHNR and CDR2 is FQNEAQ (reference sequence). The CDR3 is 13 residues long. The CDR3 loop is CASSYRRGEKLFF. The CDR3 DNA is TGTGCCAGCAGCTATAGACGGGGTGAAAAACTGTTTTTT.

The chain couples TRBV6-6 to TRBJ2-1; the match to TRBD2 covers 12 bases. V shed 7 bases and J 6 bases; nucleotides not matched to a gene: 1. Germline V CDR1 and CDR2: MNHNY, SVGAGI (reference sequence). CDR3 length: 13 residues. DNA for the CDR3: TGTGCCAGCACACTAGCGGGGGGCAATGAGCAGTTCTTC. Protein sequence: CASTLAGGNEQFF.

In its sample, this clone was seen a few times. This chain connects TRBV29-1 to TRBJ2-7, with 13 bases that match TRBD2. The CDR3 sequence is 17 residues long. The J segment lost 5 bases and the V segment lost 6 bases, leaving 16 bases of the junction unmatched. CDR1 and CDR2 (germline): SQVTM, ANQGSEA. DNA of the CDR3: TGCAGCGTCCGAGGCTCTAGAGGGACTAGCGGGACCCACGAGCAGTACTTC. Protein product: CSVRGSRGTSGTHEQYF.

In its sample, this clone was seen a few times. The CDR3 DNA reads as TGTGCCAGCAGCCAAGGATTGGCAGGCTATGGCTACACCTTC. It specifies CASSQGLAGYGYTF. This rearrangement joins TRBV14 to TRBJ1-2; D gene ambiguous. Germline-derived CDR1 and CDR2 are SGHDN and FVKESK. The CDR3 is made up of 14 amino acids. The V end was cut by 1 base, the J end by 4 bases, with 10 bases between.

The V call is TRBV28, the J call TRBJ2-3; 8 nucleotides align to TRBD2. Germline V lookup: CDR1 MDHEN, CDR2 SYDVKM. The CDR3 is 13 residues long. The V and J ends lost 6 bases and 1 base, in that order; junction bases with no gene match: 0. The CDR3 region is CASRTSGTDTQYF. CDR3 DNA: TGTGCCAGCAGGACTAGCGGCACAGATACGCAGTATTTT.